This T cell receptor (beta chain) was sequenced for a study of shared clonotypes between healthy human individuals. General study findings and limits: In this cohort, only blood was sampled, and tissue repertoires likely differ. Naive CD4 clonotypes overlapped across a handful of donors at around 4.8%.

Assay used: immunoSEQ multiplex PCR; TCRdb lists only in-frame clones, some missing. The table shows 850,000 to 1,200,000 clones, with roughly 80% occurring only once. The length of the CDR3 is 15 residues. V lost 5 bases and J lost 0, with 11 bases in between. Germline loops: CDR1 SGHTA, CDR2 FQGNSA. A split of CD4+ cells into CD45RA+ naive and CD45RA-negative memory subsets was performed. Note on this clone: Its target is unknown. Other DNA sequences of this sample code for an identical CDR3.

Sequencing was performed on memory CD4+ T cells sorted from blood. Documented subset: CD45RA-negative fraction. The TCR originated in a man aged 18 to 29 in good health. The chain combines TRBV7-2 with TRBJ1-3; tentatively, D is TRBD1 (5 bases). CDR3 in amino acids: CASSPQGTSGNTIYF. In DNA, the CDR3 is TGTGCCAGCAGCCCGCAGGGCACCTCTGGAAACACCATATATTTT.